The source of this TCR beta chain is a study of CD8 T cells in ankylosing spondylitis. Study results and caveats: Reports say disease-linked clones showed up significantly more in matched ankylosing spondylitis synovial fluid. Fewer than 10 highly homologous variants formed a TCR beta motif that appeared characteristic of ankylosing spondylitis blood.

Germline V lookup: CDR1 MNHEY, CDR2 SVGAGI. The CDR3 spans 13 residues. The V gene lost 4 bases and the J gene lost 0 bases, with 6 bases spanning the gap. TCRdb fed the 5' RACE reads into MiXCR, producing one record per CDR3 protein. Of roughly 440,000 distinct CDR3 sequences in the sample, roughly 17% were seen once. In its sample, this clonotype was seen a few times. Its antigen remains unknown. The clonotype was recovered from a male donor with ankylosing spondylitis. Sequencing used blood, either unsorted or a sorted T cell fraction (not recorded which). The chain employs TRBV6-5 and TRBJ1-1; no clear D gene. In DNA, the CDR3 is TGTGCCAGCAGTTCCCATCTGAACACTGAAGCTTTCTTT. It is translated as CASSSHLNTEAFF.